The TCR beta chain described here comes from a study of blood T cell repertoires in COVID-19. Study in general: Samples came from the United States, Italy and Spain, spanning acute and convalescent COVID-19. PBMCs, B-cell-depleted T cells, or T cells were the source of the cDNA or gDNA that made up the material.

TCRdb's table, derived via immunoSEQ multiplex PCR, lists solely in-frame clones and lacks some. The sample lists roughly 300,000 clones; around 85% were seen once. Trimming removed 1 base at V and 9 bases at J, with 16 bases between. This CDR3 has 15 residues. Germline lookup yields CDR1 SGHKS and CDR2 YYEKEE (reference sequence). This clone appeared a single time. Enrollees, about 18 to 95 years old, lived in some 24 US areas. Membership in each cohort depended on participant-reported clinical history. Sequences were obtained from PBMCs or T cells enriched from blood (not recorded which). V gene TRBV5-5 combines with J gene TRBJ2-2, with a weak D call TRBD1 (5 bases). The sequence derives from a woman in her forties or fifties who had recovered from COVID-19. CDR3 protein: CASSLSWQGTRELFF. The DNA of the CDR3 is TGTGCCAGCAGCTTGTCCTGGCAGGGAACGAGGGAGCTGTTTTTT.